The T cell receptor (beta chain) under discussion was sequenced for a study of OX40 agonist ivuxolimab in advanced cancers. Study background: Ivuxolimab was delivered to patients intravenously every 2 weeks at doses spanning 0.01 to 10 mg/kg. Study conclusions and caveats: Clonal expansion in partial responders at 0.1-3.0 mg/kg ranked among the lowest. Expanded clones belonging to CD8+ T cells outnumbered, on average, those of CD4+.

Data came from immunoSEQ multiplex PCR; TCRdb stores just in-frame clones and leaves some out. The sample holds 70,000 or so clones, 90% to 95% seen once. Turning to this clone: The antigen remains unidentified.

This CDR3 contains 18 residues. V and J are TRBV21-1 and TRBJ1-1; no DNA check was done on the table's D call, TRBD1. TRBV21-1 is a known pseudogene. The sequencing used CD4+ or CD8+ T cells sorted from blood, collected in a trial of the OX40 agonist ivuxolimab. The TCR comes from an adult with an advanced solid tumor such as melanoma, head and neck, liver or kidney cancer. CDR3 sequence (DNA): TGTGCCAGCAGATACATTCCAGGACAGGGATCGCCGAACACTGAAGCTTTCTTT. This translates into CASRYIPGQGSPNTEAFF.